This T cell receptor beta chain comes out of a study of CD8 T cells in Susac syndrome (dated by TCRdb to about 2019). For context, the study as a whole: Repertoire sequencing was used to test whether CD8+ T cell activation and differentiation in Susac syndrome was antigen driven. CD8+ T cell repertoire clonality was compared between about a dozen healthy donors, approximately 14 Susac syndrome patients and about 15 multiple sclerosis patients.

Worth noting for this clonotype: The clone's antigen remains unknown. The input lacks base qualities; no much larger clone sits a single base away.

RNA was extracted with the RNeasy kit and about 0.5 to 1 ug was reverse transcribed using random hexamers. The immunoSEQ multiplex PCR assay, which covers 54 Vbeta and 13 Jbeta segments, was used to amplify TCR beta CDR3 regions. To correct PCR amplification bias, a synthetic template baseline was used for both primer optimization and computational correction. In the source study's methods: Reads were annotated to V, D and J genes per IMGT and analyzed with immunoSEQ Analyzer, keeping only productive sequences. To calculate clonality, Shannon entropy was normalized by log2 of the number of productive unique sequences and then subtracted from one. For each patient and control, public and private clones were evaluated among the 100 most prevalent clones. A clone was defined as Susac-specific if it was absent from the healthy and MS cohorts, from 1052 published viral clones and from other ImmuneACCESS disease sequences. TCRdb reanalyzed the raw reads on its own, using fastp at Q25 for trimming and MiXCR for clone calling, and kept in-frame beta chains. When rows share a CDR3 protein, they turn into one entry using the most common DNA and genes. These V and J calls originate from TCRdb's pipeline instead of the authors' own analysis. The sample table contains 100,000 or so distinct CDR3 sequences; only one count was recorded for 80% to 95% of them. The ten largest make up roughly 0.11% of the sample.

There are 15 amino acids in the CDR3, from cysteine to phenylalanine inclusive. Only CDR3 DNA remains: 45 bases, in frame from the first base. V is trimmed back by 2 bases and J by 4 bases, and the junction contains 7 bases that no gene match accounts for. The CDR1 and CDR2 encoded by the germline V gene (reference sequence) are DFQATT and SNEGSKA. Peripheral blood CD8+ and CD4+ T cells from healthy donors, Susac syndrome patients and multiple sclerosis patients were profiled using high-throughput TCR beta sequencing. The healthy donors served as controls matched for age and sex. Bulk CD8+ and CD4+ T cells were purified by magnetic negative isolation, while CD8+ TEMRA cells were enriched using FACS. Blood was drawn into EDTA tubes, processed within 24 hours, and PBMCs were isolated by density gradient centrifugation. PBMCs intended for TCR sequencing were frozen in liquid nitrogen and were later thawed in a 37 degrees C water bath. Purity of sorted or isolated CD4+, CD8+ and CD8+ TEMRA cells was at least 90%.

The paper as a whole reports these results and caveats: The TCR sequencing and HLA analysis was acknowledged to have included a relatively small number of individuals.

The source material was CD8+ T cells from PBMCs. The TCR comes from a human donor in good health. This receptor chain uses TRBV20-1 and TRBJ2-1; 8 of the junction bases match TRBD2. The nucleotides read TGCAGTGCTAGATACGCCGGGGGGGGTTACAATGAGCAGTTCTTC. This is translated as CSARYAGGGYNEQFF.